One and the same sample provided the 26 T cell receptor beta chains below, sequenced in a study of blood T cells in healthy people across ages. Alongside a J-beta primer mix, a sample-barcoded 5' primer served in a second PCR lasting roughly 7 to 11 cycles. TCRdb reprocessed the 5' RACE reads with MiXCR, giving one entry per CDR3 protein. The sample has 800,000 to 950,000 distinct CDR3 sequences, just under 30% seen once. The data were also submitted as part of a second study, on T cells of mothers and their children.

Sequenced: blood. The receptors shown here come from a woman aged 40 to 50 in good health.

This clonotype has a handful of counts. The chain is built from TRBV25-1 and TRBJ1-2; D perhaps matches TRBD1 (5 bases). Trimming pared 4 bases from V and 4 bases from J, leaving 13 bases between. The CDR3 has 14 amino acids. CDR1 and CDR2 from the germline V gene are MGHDK and SYGVNS. The DNA of the CDR3 is TGTGCCAGCAGTGCCACCGGGACTGCCTATGGCTACACCTTC. Its translation is CASSATGTAYGYTF.

The rearrangement uses TRBV6-1 and TRBJ1-1; 7 positions agree with TRBD1. This CDR3 is 15 amino acids long. CDR1 is MNHNS and CDR2 is SASEGT in the germline V gene. V trimming: 4 bases; J trimming: 0 bases; junction bases outside the gene matches: 5. Here the CDR3 DNA reads TGTGCCAGCAGTGGGACAGGCGGGATGAACACTGAAGCTTTCTTT. As protein: CASSGTGGMNTEAFF.

The V gene is TRBV4-1, the J gene TRBJ1-1, with 11 bases that match TRBD1. V shed 5 bases and J 6 bases; nucleotides not matched to a gene: 8. Germline V lookup: CDR1 MGHRA, CDR2 YSYEKL. This CDR3 is built from 15 residues. This chain's CDR3 is CASSGAGTGGSEAFF. For the CDR3, the DNA is TGCGCCAGCAGCGGCGCCGGGACAGGGGGATCTGAAGCTTTCTTT.

The rearrangement joins TRBV12-3 or TRBV12-4 to TRBJ1-2; no clear D gene. The CDR3 sequence is 14 residues long. V lost 8 bases, J lost 4 bases, and 17 bases lay in between. The CDR3 here is CASVPAGTGYGYTF. CDR3 sequence (DNA): TGTGCCAGCGTCCCGGCAGGAACCGGCTATGGCTACACCTTC.

This clonotype was counted ten times or more. V and J are TRBV24-1 and TRBJ1-2; 8 bases line up with TRBD1. The J segment lost 6 bases and the V segment lost 6 bases, leaving 8 bases of the junction unmatched. CDR1 is KGHDR and CDR2 is SFDVKD in the germline V gene. The CDR3 is 14 amino acids. For the CDR3, the DNA is TGTGCCACCAGTCCGCAGGGGGCGAAGGATGGCTACACCTTC. Translated: CATSPQGAKDGYTF.

The sample holds a few counts of this clonotype. The chain has TRBV29-1 and TRBJ2-1; TRBD2 aligns across 8 bases. This CDR3 is 14 amino acids long. From germline, CDR1 is SQVTM and CDR2 ANQGSEA. V shed 4 bases and J 7 bases; nucleotides not matched to a gene: 9. CDR3 residues: CSVGISGGRNEQFF. The DNA of the CDR3 is TGCAGCGTTGGGATAAGCGGGGGCAGGAATGAGCAGTTCTTC.

CDR3 sequence: CASSVDPALAKNIQYF. The CDR3 DNA sequence: TGTGCCAGCAGCGTAGACCCGGCGTTAGCCAAAAACATTCAGTACTTC. The chain carries TRBV9 and TRBJ2-4, with D unresolved. V was pared by 0 bases and J by 0 bases, with 10 bases between. CDR3 length equals 16 residues. CDR1 is SGDLS and CDR2 is YYNGEE in the germline V gene.

With regard to this clonotype: This CDR3 fails to terminate in the conserved phenylalanine or tryptophan, so it likely reflects a read error. The CDR3 DNA follows: TGTGCCAGCAGCTTAACAGGGGCATCTGATGGCTACACCTGC. Translation gives CASSLTGASDGYTC. V gene TRBV11-2 combines with J gene TRBJ1-2; 7 bases line up with TRBD1. The CDR3 has 14 amino acids. V shed 2 bases and J 6 bases; nucleotides not matched to a gene: 6. Per the germline V gene, CDR1 is SGHAT and CDR2 is FQNNGV.

For this clonotype: A read error may be the cause here, since a much bigger clone is one base away. Here the CDR3 reads CATSNDKVTEAFF. In nucleotides, the CDR3 is TGTGCCACCTCCAACGACAAGGTCACTGAAGCTTTCTTT. The rearrangement links TRBV24-1 to TRBJ1-1; D ambiguous. CDR1 KGHDR and CDR2 SFDVKD come from the germline V gene. The CDR3 is made up of 13 amino acids. V was shortened by 9 bases and J by 4 bases, with 14 bases between the two germline ends.

This clonotype was recorded at least ten times. The gene calls are TRBV4-1 and TRBJ2-5; D gene uncertain. V lost 0 bases and J 0 bases, leaving 8 bases between the germline ends. The CDR3 loop spans 15 amino acids. Germline V gene data show CDR1 as MGHRA and CDR2 as YSYEKL. CDR3 amino acids: CASSQDPGYQETQYF. CDR3 bases: TGCGCCAGCAGCCAAGATCCCGGGTACCAAGAGACCCAGTACTTC.

This clonotype was seen repeatedly, ten times or more. This chain uses TRBV20-1 with TRBJ1-2, with D unclear. V gave up 4 bases and J gave up 5 bases, with 8 bases separating them. The CDR3 is 11 residues long. Germline-derived CDR1 and CDR2 are DFQATT and SNEGSKA (reference sequence). CDR3 nucleotides: TGCAGTGCTATGATCCTATATGGCTACACCTTC. Protein product: CSAMILYGYTF.

This clonotype was counted ten times or more. This chain links TRBV12-3 or TRBV12-4 with TRBJ1-2, with 8 bases that match TRBD1. CDR3 size: 13 residues. V dropped 0 bases and J dropped 8; count of bases not matched to a gene: 2. The CDR3 spells CASSLADRAGYTF. The DNA of the CDR3 is TGTGCCAGCAGTTTAGCGGACAGGGCCGGCTACACCTTC.

The chain has TRBV9 and TRBJ2-2; TRBD2 is a possible D gene (6 bases). This CDR3 has 15 residues. The germline V gene has CDR1 SGDLS and CDR2 YYNGEE. Trimming took off 3 bases at V and 6 bases at J, with 15 bases between the two ends. The CDR3 loop reads CASSEGPGVSGELFF. The CDR3 region has the DNA TGTGCCAGCAGCGAGGGCCCGGGGGTCTCCGGGGAGCTGTTTTTT. The complete variable domain, with remaining parts taken from reference TRBV9 and TRBJ2-2, reads DSGVTQTPKHLITATGQRVTLRCSPRSGDLSVYWYQQSLDQGLQFLIQYYNGEERAKGNILERFSAQQFPDLHSELNLSSLELGDSALYFCASSEGPGVSGELFFGEGSRLTVL.

This clonotype has just a few counts. The V call is TRBV11-2, the J call TRBJ1-2; 7 bases are shared with TRBD1. Trimming took 1 base from V and 7 from J; bases not matched to a gene: 6. Germline V gives CDR1 SGHAT, CDR2 FQNNGV. This CDR3 has 14 amino acids. CDR3 nucleotides: TGTGCCAGCAGCTTAGTTCGCGCAGGGGGTGGCTACACCTTC. Translation: CASSLVRAGGGYTF.

This sequence joins TRBV29-1 and TRBJ2-1; D remains ambiguous. Per germline, CDR1 SQVTM and CDR2 ANQGSEA. V lost 4 bases and J lost 10, with 14 bases in between. The CDR3 totals 12 residues. CDR3 loop: CSVVMLGDEQFF. The CDR3 nucleotides read TGCAGCGTTGTGATGCTTGGCGACGAGCAGTTCTTC.

This clonotype occurred once. The chain is built from TRBV14 and TRBJ2-2; 10 bases are a match to TRBD1. CDR3 length equals 16 residues. The germline V gene encodes CDR1 SGHDN and CDR2 FVKESK. Trimming cost V 1 base and J 4 bases; bases outside gene matches: 3. CDR3: CASSQARTGGTGELFF. CDR3 coding DNA: TGTGCCAGCAGCCAAGCGCGGACAGGGGGCACCGGGGAGCTGTTTTTT.

The CDR3 loop is CASSLYRGLSYGYTF. In DNA form, the CDR3 reads TGTGCCAGCAGCTTATACAGGGGGCTGAGCTATGGCTACACCTTC. The V call is TRBV7-3, the J call TRBJ1-2; 9 bases align to TRBD1. This CDR3 is 15 amino acids long. Germline lookup yields CDR1 SGHTA and CDR2 FQGTGA. V trimming: 2 bases; J trimming: 4 bases; junction bases outside the gene matches: 5.

The V call is TRBV28, the J call TRBJ1-2; the match to TRBD1 covers 8 bases. Germline V gene data show CDR1 as MDHEN and CDR2 as SYDVKM. The CDR3 is 16 residues long. The junction had 9 bases not matched to a gene; V was cut back by 5 bases and J by 1 base. The CDR3 bases are TGTGCCAGCAGTGCCCCCCGACAGGGGATTAACTATGGCTACACCTTC. Translation: CASSAPRQGINYGYTF.

This clonotype turned up a few times. This chain connects TRBV20-1 to TRBJ1-2, with a tentative D call TRBD1 (6 bases). With 0 bases removed from V and 4 bases from J, the gap between germline ends came to 21 bases. Germline V CDR1 and CDR2: DFQATT, SNEGSKA (reference sequence). CDR3 length equals 17 residues. Here the CDR3 DNA reads TGCAGTGCTAGAGATCCGACAGGTCTTTCCCGTGCCTATGGCTACACCTTC. It is translated as CSARDPTGLSRAYGYTF.

This clonotype was found a few times. The genes are TRBV9 and TRBJ2-3, with D hard to call. Germline CDR1 and CDR2: SGDLS and YYNGEE. This CDR3 contains 14 residues. The V gene lost 6 bases and the J gene lost 1 base, with 12 bases spanning the gap. CDR3 DNA sequence: TGTGCCAGCAACCTTATCACGGGCACAGATACGCAGTATTTT. Residues: CASNLITGTDTQYF.

This clonotype has just one count. This may stem from a read error, because a much larger clone lies one nucleotide away. The chain carries TRBV28 and TRBJ2-1; 8 positions agree with TRBD2. Germline loops: CDR1 MDHEN, CDR2 SYDVKM. The CDR3 is made up of 13 amino acids. Germline trimming cut 6 bases from V and 13 bases from J; bases unmatched to any gene: 11. CDR3 amino acids: CASSWGGRNIQFF. DNA of the CDR3: TGTGCCAGCAGCTGGGGCGGGAGGAACATTCAGTTCTTC.

The chain links TRBV11-2 to TRBJ1-3, with D unresolved. V was trimmed by 8 bases and J by 7 bases, leaving 21 bases between them. This CDR3 spans 15 amino acids. Germline assignment: CDR1 SGHAT and CDR2 FQNNGV. The CDR3 protein is CASGRGLSNLNTIYF. CDR3 nucleotides: TGTGCCAGCGGCAGAGGGTTGTCGAATTTGAACACCATATATTTT.

The chain is built from TRBV18 and TRBJ2-7; D tentatively fits TRBD1 or TRBD2 (6 bases each). The DNA matches TRBJ2-5 better at its end, which makes the J call doubtful. Germline V CDR1 and CDR2: KGHSH, LQKENI. This CDR3 spans 15 amino acids. CDR3 coding DNA: TGTGCCAGCTCACCACCGAATCGGTCGGGGGCGACCCAGTACTTC. Its protein product is CASSPPNRSGATQYF.

This clonotype was seen a handful of times. The chain is built from TRBV12-3 or TRBV12-4 and TRBJ1-6; a weak D match, TRBD1 (5 bases). The CDR3 totals 15 residues. Trimming took off 6 bases at V and 10 bases at J, with 19 bases between the two ends. Here the CDR3 reads CASRPTGGFGSPLHF. The CDR3 nucleotides read TGTGCCAGCAGACCAACAGGAGGCTTTGGCTCACCCCTCCACTTT.

V gene TRBV10-3 combines with J gene TRBJ1-2; D is unresolved. CDR1 and CDR2 (germline): ENHRY, SYGVKD. The CDR3 spans 12 residues. Trimming removed 7 bases from V and 3 bases from J, with 9 bases in between. The CDR3 nucleotides read TGTGCCATCAACCGAGGAGACTATGGCTACACCTTC. Translation gives CAINRGDYGYTF.

This chain joins TRBV3-1 and TRBJ2-1; TRBD2 aligns across 13 bases. J was trimmed by 7 bases and V by 5 bases; bases with no gene match: 11. Germline loops: CDR1 LGHDT, CDR2 YNNKEL (reference sequence). CDR3 length equals 17 residues. The CDR3 spells CASSATSGGAATNEQFF. In DNA, the CDR3 is TGTGCCAGCAGCGCAACTAGCGGGGGGGCCGCAACGAATGAGCAGTTCTTC.